Presented here are 23 T cell receptor beta chains from one specimen sequenced in a study of T-cell memory formation after mild COVID-19 (dated by TCRdb to the early 2020s). The library was built by means of 5' RACE. The sequencing machine was an Illumina NovaSeq 6000. The public reads were quality trimmed at Q25 with fastp and then assembled into clones with MiXCR by TCRdb, keeping productive beta chains. Each record represents a unique CDR3 protein, reported with the most common genes and DNA among its rows. Recorded for this sample are 550,000 to 600,000 distinct CDR3 sequences; roughly a fifth of them occurred a single time. The top ten constitute around 7.7% of the sample. Sequencing was performed on PBMCs or a T cell subset sorted from them (not recorded which). The receptor set was obtained from an adult woman who had mild COVID-19 (a few samples of this study predate the infection). The sample titles of this study are shuffled in the database, so cell type and time point are left out; the donor was told from shared clones.

The J gene is TRBJ2-7, the V gene TRBV27; D remains ambiguous. V gave up 4 bases and J gave up 6 bases, with 4 bases separating them. This CDR3 comprises 10 residues. CDR1 and CDR2 (germline): MNHEY, SMNVEV (reference sequence). In DNA, the CDR3 is TGTGCCAGCAGTTCGAGCGAGCAGTACTTC. The encoded protein is CASSSSEQYF.

In its sample, this clonotype was seen a few times. The chain is built from TRBV7-8 and TRBJ2-7; D is unresolved. The CDR3 is 15 amino acids. V was pared by 2 bases and J by 3 bases, with 14 bases between. Per the germline V gene, CDR1 is SGHVS and CDR2 is FQNEAQ. In nucleotides, the CDR3 is TGTGCCAGCAGCTTATCCGGGTCGGTACTCTACGAGCAGTACTTC. Translation: CASSLSGSVLYEQYF.

This chain's CDR3 is CASSRNAFNKDGYTF. CDR3 in DNA: TGCGCCAGCAGCCGCAACGCCTTCAATAAGGATGGCTACACCTTC. V gene TRBV4-3 combines with J gene TRBJ1-2; D call uncertain. V dropped 4 bases and J dropped 6 bases, with 18 bases sitting between them. The CDR3 sequence is 15 residues long. Germline V gene lookup returns CDR1 LGHNA and CDR2 YSLEER.

The chain uses TRBV5-1 and TRBJ2-1; TRBD2 aligns across 10 bases. The germline V gene encodes CDR1 SGHRS and CDR2 YFSETQ. The trim removed 2 bases at V and 3 bases at J, leaving 5 bases unmatched. This CDR3 has 16 residues. CDR3 bases: TGCGCCAGCAGCTTACCCGGGACTAGCGTCTACAATGAGCAGTTCTTC. Its translation: CASSLPGTSVYNEQFF.

The chain combines TRBV21-1 with TRBJ2-5; the table gives TRBD2 as D, unverified against the DNA. TRBV21-1 is a pseudogene segment. This CDR3 region has 16 residues. CDR3 in DNA: TGTGCCAGCAGCCCCCCCGGGGAGGGGTTAAGAGAGACCCAGTACTTC. Translated, it gives CASSPPGEGLRETQYF.

This chain joins TRBV2 and TRBJ2-7; D is perhaps TRBD2 (5 bases). Germline V gives CDR1 SNHLY, CDR2 FYNNEI. The CDR3 loop spans 15 amino acids. The germline V and J ends were trimmed by 7 bases and 0 bases, with 16 bases remaining between them. The CDR3 region has the DNA TGTGCCAGCACTGGGTCGGGGTTGAGCTCCTACGAGCAGTACTTC. This translates into CASTGSGLSSYEQYF.

The J gene is TRBJ2-7, the V gene TRBV3-1; 7 bases are shared with TRBD1. The V and J ends lost 1 base and 7 bases, in that order; junction bases with no gene match: 10. Germline V CDR1 and CDR2: LGHDT, YNNKEL (reference sequence). This CDR3 has 15 amino acids. The CDR3 DNA follows: TGTGCCAGCAGCCAAGGAAGGGGGCAGGGCCGAGAGCAGTACTTC. It is translated as CASSQGRGQGREQYF.

This clonotype was counted between two and nine times. This chain uses TRBV7-2 with TRBJ2-1, with D hard to call. Between the trimmed V and J ends, which lost 4 bases and 12 bases, there was a span of 16 bases. In germline, CDR1 is SGHTA, CDR2 FQGNSA. The CDR3 is 13 amino acids. Written as DNA, the CDR3 is TGTGCCAGCAGCTCACCTACCCACCCGGGGCAGTTCTTC. Translation gives CASSSPTHPGQFF.

This clonotype was counted only a few times. The gene calls are TRBV3-1 and TRBJ1-1, with a weak D call TRBD1 (6 bases). V was clipped by 3 bases and J by 1 base, with 12 bases between them. Per the germline V gene, CDR1 is LGHDT and CDR2 is YNNKEL (reference sequence). The CDR3 consists of 15 residues. The CDR3 DNA sequence: TGTGCCAGCAGCCAGGCGGGACAAGGGAACACTGAAGCTTTCTTT. Encoded protein: CASSQAGQGNTEAFF.

The chain joins TRBV5-4 to TRBJ2-2, with 7 nucleotides matching TRBD2. The CDR3 covers 16 residues. Unmatched junction bases numbered 11, after V lost 4 bases and J lost 5 bases. Looked up from germline, CDR1 is SGHNT and CDR2 is YYREEE (reference sequence). The CDR3: CASSAVGGGGTGELFF. In nucleotides, the CDR3 is TGTGCCAGCAGCGCTGTGGGCGGGGGAGGTACCGGGGAGCTGTTTTTT.

J is TRBJ1-1 and V is TRBV4-3, with TRBD1 as a possible D gene (6 bases). There are 16 residues in the CDR3. Trimming stripped 0 bases from V and 1 base from J, with 12 bases between. Germline V gives CDR1 LGHNA, CDR2 YSLEER. The CDR3 protein is CASSQDPPGANTEAFF. The CDR3 nucleotides read TGCGCCAGCAGCCAAGATCCCCCGGGGGCGAACACTGAAGCTTTCTTT.

This chain joins TRBV6-2 or TRBV6-3 and TRBJ1-2; D not resolved. The CDR3 is 10 amino acids. V was clipped by 2 bases and J by 8 bases, with 3 bases between them. The germline V gene encodes CDR1 MNHEY and CDR2 SVGEGT. The CDR3 coding sequence is TGTGCCAGCAGTTACCCCGGCTACACCTTC. Its protein product is CASSYPGYTF.

The V call is TRBV9, the J call TRBJ2-1, with TRBD1 identical over 10 bases. With 0 bases clipped from V and 8 bases from J, the junction kept 5 bases outside the gene matches. Per the germline V gene, CDR1 is SGDLS and CDR2 is YYNGEE. The CDR3 length is 15 residues. In DNA, the CDR3 is TGTGCCAGCAGCGTAGGCGGACAGGGGGGGGATGAGCAGTTCTTC. Residues: CASSVGGQGGDEQFF.

The genes are TRBV20-1 and TRBJ2-3, with 7 bases that match TRBD1. Germline trimming cut 6 bases from V and 1 base from J; bases unmatched to any gene: 10. Germline values: CDR1 DFQATT, CDR2 SNEGSKA (reference sequence). The CDR3 totals 15 residues. The CDR3 region has the DNA TGCAGTGCCATCCTTCCGGGACAGCGCACAGATACGCAGTATTTT. Encoded protein: CSAILPGQRTDTQYF.

This clonotype was found a few times. V gene TRBV5-1 combines with J gene TRBJ2-4; 9 bases are a match to TRBD1. CDR1 and CDR2 from the germline V gene are SGHRS and YFSETQ. J gave up 8 bases and V 3 bases, and 12 bases lay outside the gene matches. The CDR3 runs 16 residues. CDR3 nucleotides: TGCGCCAGCAGCTCCAAGGGACAGGGTAGGGTAGACATTCAGTACTTC. Encoded protein: CASSSKGQGRVDIQYF.

The rearrangement links TRBV5-1 to TRBJ2-7, with D possibly TRBD2 on 5 matching bases. The germline gives CDR1 SGHRS, CDR2 YFSETQ. Trimming stripped 3 bases from V and 0 bases from J, with 16 bases between. The CDR3 spans 16 residues. The CDR3: CASSSLGSDYSYEQYF. Written as DNA, the CDR3 is TGCGCCAGCAGCTCCTTGGGGAGCGACTACTCCTACGAGCAGTACTTC.

This chain links TRBV5-1 with TRBJ2-7, with a weak D call TRBD1 (6 bases). Trimming cost V 3 bases and J 5 bases, with 27 bases left between them. The CDR3 consists of 18 residues. Looked up from germline, CDR1 is SGHRS and CDR2 is YFSETQ. The CDR3 protein is CASSSYNLPGRPGDEQYF. The CDR3, as DNA: TGCGCCAGCAGCTCCTACAATCTACCGGGACGGCCAGGGGACGAGCAGTACTTC.

At least ten counts were recorded for this clonotype. This chain joins TRBV7-3 and TRBJ1-1; no firm D call. With 5 bases removed from V and 8 bases from J, the gap between germline ends came to 15 bases. Germline CDR1 SGHTA, CDR2 FQGTGA. This CDR3 is built from 13 residues. The CDR3 DNA reads as TGTGCCAGCAGCCGGATGTCAGGATACGAAGCTTTCTTT. Amino acids: CASSRMSGYEAFF.

The CDR3 sequence is CSARESGNYGYTF. Here the CDR3 DNA reads TGCAGTGCTAGAGAGTCCGGGAACTATGGCTACACCTTC. The genes are TRBV20-1 and TRBJ1-2; D gene ambiguous. Trimming left V 0 bases short and J 2 bases short, with 7 bases between. This CDR3 contains 13 residues. Germline V CDR1 and CDR2: DFQATT, SNEGSKA (reference sequence).

The rearrangement uses TRBV11-2 and TRBJ2-7; TRBD2 matches 11 bases. The CDR3 covers 17 residues. Germline CDR1 reads SGHAT; CDR2 reads FQNNGV. The trim removed 2 bases at V and 0 bases at J, leaving 6 bases unmatched. The CDR3 sequence: CASSLTRGLADSYEQYF. The CDR3 DNA reads as TGTGCCAGCAGCTTAACCCGGGGACTAGCGGACTCCTACGAGCAGTACTTC.

This chain links TRBV7-2 with TRBJ2-7, with TRBD1 as a possible D gene (5 bases). CDR1 and CDR2 from the germline V gene are SGHTA and FQGNSA. Trimming removed 1 base from V and 6 bases from J, with 13 bases in between. The length of the CDR3 is 14 residues. This CDR3 reads CASSLGWGSAEQYF. The CDR3 region has the DNA TGTGCCAGCAGCTTAGGATGGGGCTCCGCCGAGCAGTACTTC.

This clonotype appeared a few times. The chain combines TRBV12-3 or TRBV12-4 with TRBJ1-2; no firm D call. The CDR3 contains 13 residues. V lost 3 bases and J 7 bases, leaving 12 bases between the germline ends. The chain's CDR3 is CASSFVSPPGYTF. The CDR3 DNA is TGTGCCAGCAGTTTTGTTTCCCCCCCTGGCTACACCTTC.

V gene TRBV3-1 combines with J gene TRBJ2-7; either TRBD1 or TRBD2 may fit D (5 bases each). The germline V gene has CDR1 LGHDT and CDR2 YNNKEL (reference sequence). V was shortened by 1 base and J by 3 bases, with 10 bases between the two germline ends. The CDR3 runs to 14 residues. The CDR3 sequence is CASSQGDGYYEQYF. CDR3 nucleotide sequence: TGTGCCAGCAGCCAAGGGGACGGCTACTACGAGCAGTACTTC.